These 11 T cell receptor beta chains came from one sample sequenced in a study of T cells in Graves' hyperthyroidism and ophthalmopathy. It was RNA transcripts that yielded the amplified TCR beta CDR3 regions. Using the HTBI primer set, a first-round RT-PCR was run on the TCR CDR3. TCRdb recomputed calls from the multiplex PCR reads with MiXCR, one row per CDR3 protein. The table records about 610,000 distinct CDR3 sequences, roughly 15% of them present only once. Sample: blood. These receptors were taken from a woman in her thirties or forties with Graves' ophthalmopathy.

In regard to this clonotype: A much larger clone lies one base from this, so it may be a read error. The chain is built from TRBV28 and TRBJ2-5; D is unresolved. The CDR3 totals 13 residues. Germline loops: CDR1 MDHEN, CDR2 SYDVKM. Trimming took off 2 bases at V and 3 bases at J, with 7 bases between the two ends. The CDR3 sequence: CASSLRAEETQYF. The DNA of the CDR3 is TGTGCCAGCAGTTTAAGGGCGGAAGAGACCCAGTACTTC.

At least ten counts were recorded for this clonotype. J is TRBJ2-7 and V is TRBV6-5; TRBD2 aligns across 9 bases. With 4 bases clipped from V and 1 base from J, the junction kept 5 bases outside the gene matches. The V gene's germline CDR1 is MNHEY and CDR2 SVGAGI. The CDR3 covers 15 residues. CDR3 residues: CASSSPGLASYEQYF. The CDR3 DNA sequence: TGTGCCAGCAGTTCCCCGGGACTAGCATCCTACGAGCAGTACTTC.

This clonotype occurred many times. V and J are TRBV20-1 and TRBJ2-7; TRBD2 might be the D (6 bases). CDR1 is DFQATT, CDR2 SNEGSKA, per germline (reference sequence). V gave up 0 bases and J gave up 2 bases, with 17 bases separating them. This CDR3 spans 16 amino acids. CDR3 nucleotides: TGCAGTGCTAGAGATGTGGGTAGCGGTAACCCCTACGAGCAGTACTTC. Its protein product is CSARDVGSGNPYEQYF.

In this sample, this clonotype turned up many times. The chain has TRBV11-3 and TRBJ1-2; D is possibly TRBD1 (5 bases). CDR1 is SGHNT, CDR2 YENEEA, per germline. The V and J ends lost 10 bases and 4 bases respectively, with 22 bases between them. There are 15 residues in the CDR3. The CDR3 coding sequence is TGTGCCACCTCGCTGGGGGGTGGGCCGAGCTATGGCTACACCTTC. Its protein product is CATSLGGGPSYGYTF.

This clonotype was observed at least ten times. This CDR3 reads CSVLGRDSYEQYF. CDR3 bases: TGCAGCGTGTTGGGCCGGGACAGCTACGAGCAGTACTTC. This rearrangement joins TRBV29-1 to TRBJ2-7, with 7 bases matching TRBD1. This CDR3 contains 13 residues. V lost 6 bases and J lost 3; bases outside the gene matches: 8. CDR1 is SQVTM and CDR2 is ANQGSEA in the germline V gene.

Points on this clonotype: The junction departs from germline at one end; a sequencing error may be responsible. CDR3 DNA: TGTGCCGCCAGCAGAGTATTGGTATTTGGAGCTTTCTTT. This sequence encodes CAASRVLVFGAFF. The rearrangement links TRBV15 to TRBJ1-1; no firm D call. CDR1 and CDR2 from the germline V gene are LNHNV and YYDKDF (reference sequence). This CDR3 is 13 amino acids long.

J is TRBJ1-1 and V is TRBV6-5; D is ambiguous. In germline, CDR1 is MNHEY, CDR2 SVGAGI. V lost 0 bases and J 5 bases, leaving 13 bases between the germline ends. The CDR3 is 15 residues long. CDR3 region: CASSYSIGSLTEAFF. The CDR3 DNA sequence: TGTGCCAGCAGTTACTCGATAGGGTCTTTAACTGAAGCTTTCTTT.

The rearrangement joins TRBV29-1 to TRBJ2-4; unclear D gene. CDR3 length: 13 amino acids. Germline assignment: CDR1 SQVTM and CDR2 ANQGSEA. The V and J ends lost 4 bases and 6 bases respectively, with 13 bases between them. The DNA of the CDR3 is TGCAGCGTTGCGGCTCCAATGGGAAACATTCAGTACTTC. This encodes CSVAAPMGNIQYF.

This clonotype was recorded a few times. The chain has TRBV6-2 or TRBV6-3 and TRBJ1-2; a possible D gene is TRBD1 (6 bases). V was shortened by 6 bases and J by 5 bases, with 13 bases between the two germline ends. The CDR3 extends over 13 amino acids. Germline CDR1 MNHEY, CDR2 SVGEGT. Written as DNA, the CDR3 is TGTGCCAGCAGAAAACAGGGTCGGTATGGCTACACCTTC. Translation: CASRKQGRYGYTF.

Notes on this clonotype: Just one base apart from a much larger clone, this may be a read error. V gene TRBV18 combines with J gene TRBJ2-2, with TRBD2 matching over 7 bases. There are 15 residues in the CDR3. Germline V lookup: CDR1 KGHSH, CDR2 LQKENI. The CDR3: CASSPGLQNAGELFF. The CDR3 region has the DNA TGTGCCAGCTCCCCGGGACTACAGAACGCCGGGGAGCTGTTTTTT.

The sample holds many counts of this clonotype. The V gene is TRBV2, the J gene TRBJ1-1; no reliable D call. This CDR3 has 14 residues. Germline CDR1 SNHLY, CDR2 FYNNEI. Trimming took 7 bases from V and 0 from J, leaving 12 bases between them. The DNA of the CDR3 is TGTGCCAGCATGGCGGCAGACATGAACACTGAAGCTTTCTTT. As protein: CASMAADMNTEAFF.